One sample yielded the 20 T cell receptor beta chains listed below, sequenced in a study of OX40 agonist ivuxolimab in advanced cancers. Sequenced by immunoSEQ multiplex PCR; TCRdb stores in-frame clones only, minus some. The sample contains 40,000 or so clones, approximately 86% of which appear only once. This material consisted of CD4+ or CD8+ T cells sorted from blood, taken in a trial of the OX40 agonist ivuxolimab. The receptor set was obtained from an adult with an advanced solid tumor such as melanoma, head and neck, liver or kidney cancer.

V gene TRBV7-3 combines with J gene TRBJ2-2, with a tentative D call TRBD2 (5 bases). This CDR3 contains 15 residues. Trimming stripped 2 bases from V and 5 bases from J, with 12 bases between. Looked up from germline, CDR1 is SGHTA and CDR2 is FQGTGA. The DNA for the CDR3 is TGTGCCAGCAGCTTAGCGGGCTACGGGACCGGGGAGCTGTTTTTT. It encodes CASSLAGYGTGELFF.

This clone was counted only a few times. The chain recombines TRBV19 with TRBJ2-7; 7 nucleotides match TRBD1. This CDR3 is 13 amino acids long. Losses at the gene ends were 6 bases for V and 3 bases for J; bases not matched to a gene: 5. In germline, CDR1 is LNHDA, CDR2 SQIVND (reference sequence). The CDR3, as DNA: TGTGCCAGTAGAGGGACAGCAGTCTACGAGCAGTACTTC. It is translated as CASRGTAVYEQYF. The whole variable domain, remainder taken from reference TRBV19 and TRBJ2-7, is DGGITQSPKYLFRKEGQNVTLSCEQNLNHDAMYWYRQDPGQGLRLIYYSQIVNDFQKGDIAEGYSVSREKKESFPLTVTSAQKNPTAFYLCASRGTAVYEQYFGPGTRLTVT.

The chain combines TRBV6-1 with TRBJ2-1; 12 nucleotides line up with TRBD2. The CDR3 length is 16 residues. The germline V gene has CDR1 MNHNS and CDR2 SASEGT. The ends lost 3 bases at V and 4 bases at J; junction bases unmatched: 4. The CDR3 DNA reads as TGTGCCAGCAGTGACCGACTAGCGGGGGATTACAATGAGCAGTTCTTC. The encoded protein is CASSDRLAGDYNEQFF.

The V gene is TRBV27, the J gene TRBJ1-5; D gene ambiguous. The CDR3 has 13 amino acids. The V end lost 5 bases, the J end lost 7 bases, and 12 bases lay between the germline ends. Germline values: CDR1 MNHEY, CDR2 SMNVEV (reference sequence). DNA of the CDR3: TGTGCCAGCAGTCCCCTTGGCGGGCAGCCCCAGCATTTT. It translates to CASSPLGGQPQHF.

By sample fraction, this clone is medium-sized. The V call is TRBV4-3, the J call TRBJ1-1; no firm D call. The CDR3 loop spans 15 amino acids. V was cut by 0 bases and J by 4 bases, with 12 bases left in between. Germline V lookup: CDR1 LGHNA, CDR2 YSLEER. CDR3 sequence reads: CASSQDFGDGTEAFF. The CDR3 coding sequence is TGCGCCAGCAGCCAAGACTTCGGAGACGGCACTGAAGCTTTCTTT.

V usage is TRBV13 and J usage is TRBJ1-2; 7 bases fit TRBD1. This CDR3 spans 14 amino acids. Germline V gene sequence: CDR1 PRHDT, CDR2 FYEKMQ (reference sequence). V lost 5 bases to trimming and J lost 0 bases; unmatched junction nucleotides: 3. The CDR3 DNA reads TGTGCCAGCAGCCCGGGACAGACTAACTATGGCTACACCTTC. Its protein product is CASSPGQTNYGYTF.

The chain joins TRBV15 to TRBJ2-5; D is unresolved. Trimming stripped 9 bases from V and 1 base from J, with 18 bases between. Germline V CDR1 and CDR2: LNHNV, YYDKDF (reference sequence). The CDR3 runs to 15 residues. The CDR3: CATRPQRVSQETQYF. DNA of the CDR3: TGTGCCACTCGCCCTCAACGGGTGTCCCAAGAGACCCAGTACTTC. Filled out from reference TRBV15 and TRBJ2-5, the complete variable domain reads DAMVIQNPRYQVTQFGKPVTLSCSQTLNHNVMYWYQQKSSQAPKLLFHYYDKDFNNEADTPDNFQSRRPNTSFCFLDIRSPGLGDTAMYLCATRPQRVSQETQYFGPGTRLLVL.

V usage is TRBV6-5 and J usage is TRBJ2-2; TRBD2 is a possible D gene (7 bases). The germline V gene encodes CDR1 MNHEY and CDR2 SVGAGI. This CDR3 is 15 amino acids long. The V gene lost 2 bases and the J gene lost 6 bases, with 13 bases spanning the gap. The DNA of the CDR3 is TGTGCCAGCAGTTACCAAGGGGGGGTGTCCGGGGAGCTGTTTTTT. This translates into CASSYQGGVSGELFF.

The chain couples TRBV2 to TRBJ1-2; weak D call: TRBD1 (5 bases). Germline V gene sequence: CDR1 SNHLY, CDR2 FYNNEI. V was shortened by 6 bases and J by 6 bases, with 20 bases between the two germline ends. The CDR3 is 15 residues long. This CDR3 is CASSVLDRQRDGYTF. The CDR3 region has the DNA TGTGCCAGCAGCGTCCTCGACCGACAGCGAGATGGCTACACCTTC. Looking up the rest from reference TRBV2 and TRBJ1-2 gives the full variable domain: EPEVTQTPSHQVTQMGQEVILRCVPISNHLYFYWYRQILGQKVEFLVSFYNNEISEKSEIFDDQFSVERPDGSNFTLKIRSTKLEDSAMYFCASSVLDRQRDGYTFGSGTRLTVV.

This rearrangement joins TRBV6-4 to TRBJ2-1; D not resolved. The CDR3 loop spans 13 amino acids. Looked up from germline, CDR1 is MRHNA and CDR2 is SNTAGT. Trimming pared 5 bases from V and 0 bases from J, leaving 5 bases between. The CDR3 bases are TGTGCCAGCAGTTCCCGCTCCTACAATGAGCAGTTCTTC. Protein product: CASSSRSYNEQFF.

The chain is built from TRBV4-1 and TRBJ2-2, with a weak D call TRBD1 (7 bases). Deletions cut 4 bases from V and 3 bases from J, with 18 bases between. The CDR3 contains 17 residues. Germline CDR1 MGHRA, CDR2 YSYEKL. The DNA of the CDR3 is TGCGCCAGCAGCCCCCCAGGGGGGCCAAGGGACACCGGGGAGCTGTTTTTT. Its protein is CASSPPGGPRDTGELFF.

In regard to this clone: A much larger clone differs by one base, so this may be a read error. This chain links TRBV4-1 with TRBJ1-2; possible D gene TRBD1, 6 bases. Germline assignment: CDR1 MGHRA and CDR2 YSYEKL. The CDR3 contains 19 residues. CDR3 bases: TGCGCCAGCAGCCAAGAGAGGAGAACGGGCCAGGGGAAAGTCTATGGCCACACCTTC. Translation gives CASSQERRTGQGKVYGHTF.

Only one count was recorded for this clone. The V gene is TRBV6-5, the J gene TRBJ2-7; D ambiguous. The V end lost 0 bases, the J end lost 3 bases, and 6 bases lay between the germline ends. This CDR3 is built from 13 residues. Germline V gene lookup returns CDR1 MNHEY and CDR2 SVGAGI. The CDR3 region has the DNA TGTGCCAGCAGTTACTCTGGGTTCTACGAGCAGTACTTC. It specifies CASSYSGFYEQYF.

Remarks on this clone: The germline gene is not matched at one end of the junction; a read error may be the cause. The rearrangement uses TRBV6-1 and TRBJ2-3; D not resolved. This CDR3 contains 17 residues. Germline CDR1 reads MNHNS; CDR2 reads SASEGT. The CDR3 reads CAISESSETPSTDTQYF. Here the CDR3 DNA reads TGTGCCATCAGTGAGTCTTCGGAGACACCTAGCACAGATACGCAGTATTTT.

This clone appeared a single time. V gene TRBV7-9 combines with J gene TRBJ2-7; D is unresolved. The CDR3 consists of 12 residues. The germline gives CDR1 SEHNR, CDR2 FQNEAQ (reference sequence). Trimming shortened V by 7 bases and J by 0 bases, and 7 bases separated the two germline ends. As DNA, the CDR3 is TGTGCCAGCACGCAGGACTCCTACGAGCAGTACTTC. Encoded protein: CASTQDSYEQYF.

V and J are TRBV9 and TRBJ1-2; the match to TRBD1 covers 8 bases. The CDR3 has 17 residues. CDR1 and CDR2 from the germline V gene are SGDLS and YYNGEE. With V trimmed by 4 bases and J by 2 bases, 13 bases remained unmatched. CDR3 sequence reads: CASSPLTGVLTNYGYTF. CDR3 nucleotide sequence: TGTGCCAGCAGCCCACTGACAGGGGTTCTGACAAACTATGGCTACACCTTC. Looking up the rest from reference TRBV9 and TRBJ1-2 gives the full variable domain: DSGVTQTPKHLITATGQRVTLRCSPRSGDLSVYWYQQSLDQGLQFLIQYYNGEERAKGNILERFSAQQFPDLHSELNLSSLELGDSALYFCASSPLTGVLTNYGYTFGSGTRLTVV.

V gene TRBV13 combines with J gene TRBJ2-7, with TRBD2 matching 7 bases. Germline V gene data show CDR1 as PRHDT and CDR2 as FYEKMQ (reference sequence). The CDR3 covers 15 residues. V shed 5 bases and J 3 bases; nucleotides not matched to a gene: 10. The CDR3 nucleotides read TGTGCCAGCAGCCAGGGAGGGCAGGGTAACTACGAGCAGTACTTC. Translating it yields CASSQGGQGNYEQYF.

This chain uses TRBV6-5 with TRBJ2-5, with D possibly called TRBD1 or TRBD2 (6 bases each). The V gene lost 6 bases and the J gene lost 3 bases, with 14 bases spanning the gap. From germline, CDR1 is MNHEY and CDR2 SVGAGI. The length of the CDR3 is 14 residues. The CDR3 sequence: CASRSWGAEETQYF. DNA for the CDR3: TGTGCCAGCAGGTCGTGGGGGGCCGAAGAGACCCAGTACTTC.

This clone was counted a few times. This chain uses TRBV27 with TRBJ1-2; possibly TRBD1 for D (5 bases). The CDR3 spans 15 residues. The germline V gene encodes CDR1 MNHEY and CDR2 SMNVEV (reference sequence). With 5 bases removed from V and 4 bases from J, the gap between germline ends came to 17 bases. The CDR3 sequence is CASSPTGQGSYGYTF. CDR3 coding DNA: TGTGCCAGCAGTCCAACCGGACAAGGCAGCTATGGCTACACCTTC.

CDR3 nucleotides: TGTGCCACCAGCAGAGTTTTGGTAGCGGGGGAAGAGACCCAGTACTTC. Translating it yields CATSRVLVAGEETQYF. The chain recombines TRBV15 with TRBJ2-5, with 9 bases matching TRBD2. Trimming at V came to 1 base and at J to 3 bases, leaving 6 bases not matched to a gene. Germline V gene data show CDR1 as LNHNV and CDR2 as YYDKDF (reference sequence). The CDR3 sequence is 16 residues long.